This T cell receptor (beta chain) appears in the sequencing data of a study of cytotoxic CD8 clonotypes in ibrutinib-treated CLL. Study at large: Responses: approximately 24 partial, 2 complete; after median approximately six years, approximately 14 stayed remitted, some twelve progressed. Overall study findings and caveats: On treatment, the uncommon public clonotypes contracted or remained stable. Clonality at baseline surpassed age-matched healthy donors and tracked circulating CD8+ T-cell counts.

Worth noting for this clone: What it binds is unknown.

The table came from immunoSEQ multiplex PCR; TCRdb's copy has only in-frame clones and leaves some out. Seen here are some 100,000 clones, about 53% observed once, and the top ten hold approximately 35%. Germline V gene data show CDR1 as SEHNR and CDR2 as FQNEAQ (reference sequence). V gave up 2 bases and J gave up 0 bases, with 13 bases separating them. The CDR3 runs 16 residues. The chain uses TRBV7-9 and TRBJ1-1; no definite D call. The starting material was PBMCs, obtained after 24 months of ibrutinib treatment. This TCR derives from a human donor with chronic lymphocytic leukemia. CDR3 sequence: CASSLLTGGMNTEAFF. Written as DNA, the CDR3 is TGTGCCAGCAGCTTATTAACTGGAGGAATGAACACTGAAGCTTTCTTT.